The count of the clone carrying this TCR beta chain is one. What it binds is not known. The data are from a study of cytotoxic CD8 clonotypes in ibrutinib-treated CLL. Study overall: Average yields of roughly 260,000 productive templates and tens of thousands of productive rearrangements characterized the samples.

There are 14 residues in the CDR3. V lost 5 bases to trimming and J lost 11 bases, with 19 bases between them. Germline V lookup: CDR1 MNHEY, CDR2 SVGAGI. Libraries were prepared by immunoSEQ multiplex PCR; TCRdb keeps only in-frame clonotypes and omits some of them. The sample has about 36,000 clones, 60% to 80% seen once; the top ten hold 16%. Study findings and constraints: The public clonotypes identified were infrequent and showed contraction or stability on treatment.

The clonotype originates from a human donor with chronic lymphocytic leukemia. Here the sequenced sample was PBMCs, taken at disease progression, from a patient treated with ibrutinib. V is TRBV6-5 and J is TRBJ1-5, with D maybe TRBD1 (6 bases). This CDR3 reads CASSVGGPLLTQHF. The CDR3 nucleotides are TGTGCCAGCAGTGTTGGGGGCCCGCTCCTGACCCAGCATTTT.